This T cell receptor (beta chain) was recorded in a study of T cells in Graves' hyperthyroidism and ophthalmopathy. This clonotype appeared many times. Its target is not known. Study-level results: Blood also held most thyroid clonotypes expanded beyond 0.001. A model of 13 V-J pairs discriminated ophthalmopathy from stable hyperthyroidism.

Amplification yielded TCR beta CDR3 regions, with RNA transcripts as the source. Initially, a first-round RT-PCR of the TCR CDR3 employed the HTBI primer set. TCRdb independently ran MiXCR on the multiplex PCR reads; one entry per CDR3 protein. In the table there are about 360,000 distinct CDR3 sequences, about 20% of which are singletons. Trimming shortened V by 6 bases and J by 3 bases, and 5 bases separated the two germline ends. Germline V gene sequence: CDR1 MNHNS, CDR2 SASEGT. The CDR3 runs to 11 residues. The sequenced sample consisted of blood. This TCR derives from a woman between 18 and 29 years old with Graves' hyperthyroidism. The chain joins TRBV6-1 to TRBJ1-1; unclear D gene. The CDR3 protein is CASREDTEAFF. The CDR3 DNA is TGTGCCAGCAGAGAGGACACTGAAGCTTTCTTT.